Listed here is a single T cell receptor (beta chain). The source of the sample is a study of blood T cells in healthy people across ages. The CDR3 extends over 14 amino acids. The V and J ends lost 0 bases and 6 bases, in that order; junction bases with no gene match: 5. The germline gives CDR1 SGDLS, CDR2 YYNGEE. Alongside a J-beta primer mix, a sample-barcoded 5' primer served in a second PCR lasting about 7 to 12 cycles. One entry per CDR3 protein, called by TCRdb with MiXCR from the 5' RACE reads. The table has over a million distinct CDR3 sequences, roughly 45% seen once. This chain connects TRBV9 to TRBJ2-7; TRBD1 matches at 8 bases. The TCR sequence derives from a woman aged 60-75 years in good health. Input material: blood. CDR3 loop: CASSVVTGVGEQYF. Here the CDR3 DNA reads TGTGCCAGCAGCGTAGTGACAGGGGTTGGCGAGCAGTACTTC. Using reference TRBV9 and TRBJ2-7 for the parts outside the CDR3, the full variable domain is DSGVTQTPKHLITATGQRVTLRCSPRSGDLSVYWYQQSLDQGLQFLIQYYNGEERAKGNILERFSAQQFPDLHSELNLSSLELGDSALYFCASSVVTGVGEQYFGPGTRLTVT.